This TCR beta chain was sequenced during a study of metastatic and nonmetastatic thyroid tumors. This clone is judged medium-sized. TCRdb re-processed the PCR reads through MiXCR. The table lists more than 20,000 clones, 20% to 30% of them singletons. There were no patients who had received any treatment before thyroid surgery. Trimming pared 3 bases from V and 11 bases from J, leaving 17 bases between. The germline V gene encodes CDR1 GTSNPN and CDR2 SVGIG (reference sequence). This CDR3 spans 13 amino acids. The TCR originated in a male donor with papillary thyroid cancer or a benign thyroid nodule (not recorded which). Some clones in this sample may be carry-over from other donors' samples. The genes are TRBV30 and TRBJ1-3; tentatively, D is TRBD1 (5 bases). Sample: tumor tissue. The CDR3 region is CAWSPLPGGAIYF. In DNA form, the CDR3 reads TGTGCCTGGAGCCCTCTTCCCGGGGGGGCCATATATTTT.